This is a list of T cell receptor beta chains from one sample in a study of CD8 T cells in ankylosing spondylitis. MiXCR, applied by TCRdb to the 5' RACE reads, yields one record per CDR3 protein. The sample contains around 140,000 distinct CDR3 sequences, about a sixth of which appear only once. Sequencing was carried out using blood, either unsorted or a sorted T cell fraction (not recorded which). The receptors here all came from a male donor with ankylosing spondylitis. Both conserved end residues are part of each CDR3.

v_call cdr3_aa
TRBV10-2 CASSEAGATEAFF
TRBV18 CASSPSAALDSPLHF
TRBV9 CASGGDRGTIEQFF
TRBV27 CAVRGNEQFF
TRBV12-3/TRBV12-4 CASSNPGNTIYF
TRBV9 CASSSIPGQGTGELFF
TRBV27 CASSFRTGYYGYTF
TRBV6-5 CASSYSWELATPGGELFF
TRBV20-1 CSATTDTQYF
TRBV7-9 CASSSPGQGDTQYF
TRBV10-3 CAISEHLAKNIQYF
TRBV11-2 CASSWTGTGAYEQYF
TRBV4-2 CASSQGLGGTQYF
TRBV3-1 CASSLATEAFF
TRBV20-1 CSARDLATGDTQYF
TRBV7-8 CASSPMGYEQFF
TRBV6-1 CASRIQGFGATDTQYF
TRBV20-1 CSAPGSGHYNEQFF
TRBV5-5 CASSLGHPTISDYGYTF
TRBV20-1 CSQRGLATSDEQFF
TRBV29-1 CSVELVAGGDNEQYF
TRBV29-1 CSVELLAGGHYTDTQYF
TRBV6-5 CASSIELAASSYEQYF
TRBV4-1 CASSLNRGGSYEQYF
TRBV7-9 CASSLAGGEVKNIQYF
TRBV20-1 CSASGTRIYEQYF
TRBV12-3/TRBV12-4 CASTPVGRTDTQYF
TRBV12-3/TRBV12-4 CASSSTGSSYEQYF